This is a list of T cell receptor beta chains from one sample in a study of control samples from healthy donors and cancer patients. Repertoires were generated with immunoSEQ multiplex PCR, while TCRdb's copy carries only in-frame clones and drops some. In the table there are roughly 130,000 clones, roughly 91% of which are singletons. Sequencing was carried out using PBMCs. These receptors all come from a man aged 50-59 years with head and neck cancer. CDR3s include the opening cysteine and the closing phenylalanine or tryptophan. A D gene is named only where the DNA matches it firmly. Rows may omit the clone size; those that give it use once, few, many or a size class.

j_call v_call d_call clone_size cdr3_nt cdr3_aa
TRBJ2-3 TRBV6-2/TRBV6-3 TRBD2 - TGTGCCAGCAGCACCAATAGCGGGGGTGCCGCCTGGACAGATACGCAGTATTTT CASSTNSGGAAWTDTQYF
TRBJ1-2 TRBV29-1 - - TGCAGCGTTGAAGTACAGACTAACTATGGCTACACCTTC CSVEVQTNYGYTF
TRBJ2-7 TRBV7-8 TRBD1 - TGTGCCAGTTTTGGGGCACCGGGACAGGGTGTCGAGCAGTACTTC CASFGAPGQGVEQYF
TRBJ2-7 TRBV5-1 - - TGCGCCCGTCGAATGGATAGGGGCTCCTACGAGCAGTACTTC CARRMDRGSYEQYF
TRBJ2-2 TRBV29-1 TRBD2 - TGCAGCTCCTACGGGGGGCGGGGGGCTGCCCGGGAGCTGTTTTTT CSSYGGRGAARELFF
TRBJ2-3 TRBV5-1 - - TGCGCCAGCCGGGAAAGTTTTCGGGGGGCGACAGATACGCAGTATTTT CASRESFRGATDTQYF
TRBJ2-5 TRBV11-2 - - TGTGCCAGCAGCTTAGGGATCCAAGAGACCCAGTACTTC CASSLGIQETQYF
TRBJ2-5 TRBV30 - - TGTGCCTGGAGTGGGACGGTGGGCCAAGAGACCCAGTACTTC CAWSGTVGQETQYF
TRBJ2-2 TRBV11-2 - - TGTGCCAGCAGCTTAGGCGCCGCGAGGGGAAACACCGGGGAGCTGTTTTTT CASSLGAARGNTGELFF
TRBJ2-1 TRBV4-1 TRBD2 - TGCGCCAGCAGCGGCGGGGGGTGGGCCTACAATGAGCAGTTCTTC CASSGGGWAYNEQFF
TRBJ2-5 TRBV10-3 - - TGTGCCATCAGTTCCAGGGAAGTTGGACTGAGCGGCCAAGAGACCCAGTACTTC CAISSREVGLSGQETQYF
TRBJ1-1 TRBV4-2 TRBD1 - TGTGCCAGCAGCCAGGGGGGACAGGGAGGAGGGGAAGCTTTCTTT CASSQGGQGGGEAFF
TRBJ1-1 TRBV4-1 - - TGCGCCAGCAGCCAGACCCCTAGCACTGAAGCTTTCTTT CASSQTPSTEAFF
TRBJ2-5 TRBV9 TRBD2 - TGTGCCAGCAGCTTATCCTGGACTAGCGGGGGGGCCGGTGAGACCCAGTACTTC CASSLSWTSGGAGETQYF
TRBJ2-5 TRBV6-5 TRBD2 - TGTGCCAGCCGGGGACTAGCTGGCAAGGAGACCCAGTACTTC CASRGLAGKETQYF
TRBJ1-2 TRBV6-2/TRBV6-3 TRBD1 - TGTGCCAGCAGTCGCGGGACAGGGGGCCCTAACTATGGCTACACCTTC CASSRGTGGPNYGYTF
TRBJ2-7 TRBV7-2 - - TGTGCCAGCAGCCGGGATCGAAGGGCCTACGAGCAGTACTTC CASSRDRRAYEQYF
TRBJ2-2 TRBV24-1 - - TGTGCCACCAGTGCAGGGCCCGGGGAGCTGTTTTTT CATSAGPGELFF
TRBJ2-1 TRBV19 TRBD2 - TGTGCCAGTAGTAAAAGCGGGGGGGCCTTGGATGAGCAGTTCTTC CASSKSGGALDEQFF
TRBJ2-3 TRBV19 TRBD2 - TGTGCCAGTAGGATAACTAGCGGTCTCTACACAGATACGCAGTATTTT CASRITSGLYTDTQYF
TRBJ2-1 TRBV7-9 - - TGTGCCAGCAGCCCCCGTGGGGGAACCTACAATGAGCAGTTCTTC CASSPRGGTYNEQFF
TRBJ2-7 TRBV5-4 - - TGTGCCAGCAGCGTGGGACAAAACTACGAGCAGTACTTC CASSVGQNYEQYF
TRBJ2-5 TRBV30 - - TGTGCCTGGGGGGCCGCAGACCAAGAGACCCAGTACTTC CAWGAADQETQYF
TRBJ2-5 TRBV18 - - TGTGCCAGCTCACCATTGACCCAAGAGACCCAGTACTTC CASSPLTQETQYF
TRBJ2-7 TRBV4-1 - - TGCGCCAGCAGCCAAGTGGGGGCGGGGTCCTACGAGCAGTACTTC CASSQVGAGSYEQYF
TRBJ1-1 TRBV5-1 - - TGCGCCAGCAGCTCCATAACAGGGAACACTGAAGCTTTCTTT CASSSITGNTEAFF
TRBJ2-5 TRBV7-2 - - TGTGCCAGCAGCTTAGGGCTCCCAGAGACCCAGTACTTC CASSLGLPETQYF
TRBJ2-5 TRBV4-3 - - TGCGCCAGCAGCCAAGATCGGGTCCCGGGGAAGACCCAGTACTTC CASSQDRVPGKTQYF
TRBJ1-1 TRBV6-2/TRBV6-3 - - TGTGCCAGCAGTTACTCGTCAGGGAGAACAATAGCTGAAGCTTTCTTT CASSYSSGRTIAEAFF
TRBJ1-4 TRBV7-2 TRBD1 - TGTGCCAGCAGCTTACAGGGGGCGGGTGAAAAACTGTTTTTT CASSLQGAGEKLFF
TRBJ1-5 TRBV5-1 - - TGCGCCAGCAGCTTGTCGGGAAGCAATCAGCCCCAGCATTTT CASSLSGSNQPQHF
TRBJ1-1 TRBV18 - once TGTGCCAGCTCGCCGGGACGGATGAACACTGAAGCTTTCTTT CASSPGRMNTEAFF
TRBJ1-4 TRBV7-9 TRBD1 - TGTGCCAGCAGCTTTCTCGGGACAGGGACTAATGAAAAACTGTTTTTT CASSFLGTGTNEKLFF
TRBJ2-3 TRBV9 TRBD1 - TGTGCCAGCAGCGTAGCGGGACAGGGGGCAGATACGCAGTATTTT CASSVAGQGADTQYF
TRBJ2-2 TRBV4-3 - - TGCGCCAGCAGCCATTTAGCGGAGAACACCGGGGAGCTGTTTTTT CASSHLAENTGELFF
TRBJ2-3 TRBV18 TRBD2 - TGTGCCAGCTCACCTCGGACTAGCGGGGACGCAGATACGCAGTATTTT CASSPRTSGDADTQYF
TRBJ2-1 TRBV6-4 TRBD2 - TGTGCCAGCTCAAGGACTAGCGGGGGGCCAGTGGGCAATGAGCAGTTCTTC CASSRTSGGPVGNEQFF
TRBJ1-3 TRBV28 - - TGTGCCAGCAGTCCCTTAGGGTCTGGAAACACCATATATTTT CASSPLGSGNTIYF
TRBJ2-5 TRBV7-3 TRBD2 - TGTGCCAGCAGCCCGTTAGCGGGGGGGCTGGAGACCCAGTACTTC CASSPLAGGLETQYF
TRBJ1-4 TRBV7-2 TRBD1 - TGTGCCAGCAGCTTCGGACAGGGGGCGGAGGAAAAACTGTTTTTT CASSFGQGAEEKLFF
TRBJ2-7 TRBV18 TRBD2 - TGTGCCGGCACCGCGGGGGGGGGCCACGAGCAGTACTTC CAGTAGGGHEQYF
TRBJ2-3 TRBV24-1 - - TGTGCCACCGGGTCGCAGCGAGGTACGCAGTATTTT CATGSQRGTQYF
TRBJ1-5 TRBV19 - - TGTGCCAGCCAATCAGTCCTGAATCAGCCCCAGCATTTT CASQSVLNQPQHF
TRBJ2-5 TRBV19 - - TGTGCCAGTAGTATACGGGAGACCCAGTACTTC CASSIRETQYF
TRBJ2-1 TRBV7-2 TRBD2 - TGTGCCAGCAGCTCCCGAAGGCTAGCGGGGAAGGATGAGCAGTTCTTC CASSSRRLAGKDEQFF
TRBJ2-4 TRBV7-2 TRBD2 - TGTGCCAGCAGCTTCGACGGGGGGGCCGGAGCCAAAAACATTCAGTACTTC CASSFDGGAGAKNIQYF
TRBJ2-5 TRBV5-1 - - TGCGCCAGCAGTAAGGGGGTTCAAGAGACCCAGTACTTC CASSKGVQETQYF
TRBJ1-2 TRBV10-3 - - TGTGCCATCAGTGACTCAGCAGTGTATGGCTACACCTTC CAISDSAVYGYTF
TRBJ2-7 TRBV10-3 - once TGTGCCATCAGTGATGGGTTAGTCTCCTACGAGCAGTACTTC CAISDGLVSYEQYF
TRBJ1-2 TRBV28 - - TGTGCCAGCAGTTTTGGAGTTCTGGGGGGGACCTATGGCTACACCTTC CASSFGVLGGTYGYTF
TRBJ2-5 TRBV18 - - TGTGCCAGCTCACCCTCATTAGGGGAGGAGACCCAGTACTTC CASSPSLGEETQYF
TRBJ1-6 TRBV5-1 TRBD1 - TGCGCCAGCAGCTTGGTGTTTCGTGGACAGGGGGCTTCACCCCTCCACTTT CASSLVFRGQGASPLHF